The sequence of this T cell receptor beta chain was determined in a study of cytomegalovirus exposure and HLA in healthy donors. Only in-frame clones appear in the TCRdb table, and some are missing; sequencing was by immunoSEQ multiplex PCR. The sample has about 280,000 clones; 88% are singletons. This CDR3 has 15 residues. The germline V gene has CDR1 SGDLS and CDR2 YYNGEE. The junction had 6 bases not matched to a gene; V was cut back by 6 bases and J by 2 bases. This TCR was sampled from a young woman in good health and CMV-seronegative. The chain combines TRBV9 with TRBJ2-1, with TRBD2 matching over 9 bases. Input material: PBMCs. CDR3 coding DNA: TGTGCCAGCACCCGACTAGCGGATGCCTACAATGAGCAGTTCTTC. Translating it yields CASTRLADAYNEQFF.